These 11 T cell receptor beta chains share one sample of origin, sequenced in a study of T-cell reconstitution after alpha-beta-depleted transplantation in children. During its preparation, the TCRbeta library received unique molecular identifiers. Each CDR3 protein is one row after TCRdb ran MiXCR on the PCR reads. The sample lists just over 950,000 distinct CDR3 sequences; about 26% were seen once. The specimen was PBMCs, mostly from graft donor cells, collected 360 days after TCRalphabeta/CD19-depleted stem cell transplant. These receptor sequences come from a boy under two years old who had a stem cell transplant for SCID, so the T cells may come from the graft donor.

This clonotype was seen a few times. V gene TRBV6-5 combines with J gene TRBJ1-1; D uncertain. V dropped 6 bases and J dropped 4 bases, with 12 bases sitting between them. Germline CDR1 is MNHEY and CDR2 is SVGAGI. This CDR3 has 13 residues. The CDR3 sequence: CASSPITGTEAFF. In nucleotides, the CDR3 is TGTGCCAGCAGCCCTATTACGGGCACTGAAGCTTTCTTT.

This clonotype was detected many times. The chain recombines TRBV10-1 with TRBJ2-1; 8 nucleotides line up with TRBD1. V was clipped by 3 bases and J by 3 bases; unmatched bases: 4. The CDR3 is 15 residues long. Germline V lookup: CDR1 WNHNN, CDR2 SYGVQD (reference sequence). The CDR3 protein is CASSDFTGGYNEQFF. The CDR3 DNA sequence: TGCGCCAGCAGTGACTTTACAGGGGGCTACAATGAGCAGTTCTTC.

The chain recombines TRBV20-1 with TRBJ2-1, with 8 bases that match TRBD2. The trim removed 0 bases at V and 5 bases at J, leaving 6 bases unmatched. The CDR3 loop spans 15 amino acids. CDR1 and CDR2 from the germline V gene are DFQATT and SNEGSKA (reference sequence). CDR3 sequence reads: CSARDAQRGNNEQFF. The CDR3 nucleotides are TGCAGTGCTAGAGATGCCCAGCGGGGGAACAATGAGCAGTTCTTC.

V gene TRBV5-1 combines with J gene TRBJ1-1; D is uncertain. Germline V CDR1 and CDR2: SGHRS, YFSETQ. This CDR3 has 17 residues. V was trimmed by 0 bases and J by 1 base, leaving 16 bases between them. CDR3 in DNA: TGCGCCAGCAGCTTGGATTCCGGATTTTCCACGAACACTGAAGCTTTCTTT. It specifies CASSLDSGFSTNTEAFF.

The chain has TRBV5-1 and TRBJ2-2, with D maybe TRBD1 (5 bases). V lost 0 bases and J 3 bases, leaving 12 bases between the germline ends. CDR3 length equals 16 residues. The V gene's germline CDR1 is SGHRS and CDR2 YFSETQ. As DNA, the CDR3 is TGCGCCAGCAGCTTGGGAGCAGGGTTGGACACCGGGGAGCTGTTTTTT. This translates into CASSLGAGLDTGELFF.

In DNA form, the CDR3 reads TGTGCCAGCACTTTAGGAGGGACACTTACCTACGAGCAGTACTTC. This encodes CASTLGGTLTYEQYF. The chain is built from TRBV6-5 and TRBJ2-7; the D call may be TRBD1 or TRBD2 (6 bases each). V was pared by 7 bases and J by 2 bases, with 18 bases between. The germline V gene encodes CDR1 MNHEY and CDR2 SVGAGI. The CDR3 sequence is 15 residues long.

The sample holds a few counts of this clonotype. The CDR3, as DNA: TGCAGCGTTGGATCGGGACAGCCCTACAATGAGCAGTTCTTC. Protein sequence: CSVGSGQPYNEQFF. This chain joins TRBV29-1 and TRBJ2-1, with 7 bases fitting TRBD1. The CDR3 is 14 residues long. V trimming: 4 bases; J trimming: 2 bases; junction bases outside the gene matches: 5. Germline CDR1 reads SQVTM; CDR2 reads ANQGSEA.

The V call is TRBV12-3 or TRBV12-4, the J call TRBJ1-2; a weak D match, TRBD1 (5 bases). V lost 0 bases and J lost 5, with 16 bases in between. The CDR3 is 16 residues long. The CDR3 reads CASSLAGGEPLYGYTF. The CDR3 bases are TGTGCCAGCAGTTTAGCTGGGGGAGAACCCCTATATGGCTACACCTTC.

The chain couples TRBV11-2 to TRBJ2-1; 9 nucleotides agree with TRBD2. The trim removed 3 bases at V and 3 bases at J, leaving 18 bases unmatched. Germline V gives CDR1 SGHAT, CDR2 FQNNGV. The CDR3 contains 20 residues. Written as DNA, the CDR3 is TGTGCCAGCAGCTTCTACCTTAGCGGGGGCACGTCATCGTTCTACAATGAGCAGTTCTTC. Protein product: CASSFYLSGGTSSFYNEQFF.

The chain uses TRBV29-1 and TRBJ2-1; maybe TRBD2 (5 bases). CDR3 length: 13 residues. Germline values: CDR1 SQVTM, CDR2 ANQGSEA. V was cut by 4 bases and J by 5 bases, with 12 bases left in between. CDR3 bases: TGCAGCGTTGGAGGTACCGGGGACAATGAGCAGTTCTTC. Amino acids: CSVGGTGDNEQFF.

This clonotype was observed a handful of times. This chain links TRBV5-1 with TRBJ2-5, with D tentatively TRBD1 (6 bases). This CDR3 spans 14 amino acids. V lost 2 bases to trimming and J lost 5 bases, with 13 bases between them. Germline CDR1 is SGHRS and CDR2 is YFSETQ. The CDR3 protein is CASSFGSRGETQYF. The CDR3 DNA is TGCGCCAGCAGCTTCGGAAGTAGGGGGGAGACCCAGTACTTC.